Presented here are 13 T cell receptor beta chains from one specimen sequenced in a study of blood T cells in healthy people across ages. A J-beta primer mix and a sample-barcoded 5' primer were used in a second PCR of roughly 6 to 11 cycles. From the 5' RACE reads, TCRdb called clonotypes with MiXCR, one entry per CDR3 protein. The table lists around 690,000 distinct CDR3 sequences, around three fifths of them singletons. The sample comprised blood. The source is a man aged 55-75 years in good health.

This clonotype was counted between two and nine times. The CDR3 region has the DNA TGCAGCGTTGATGACCCGGGAGGAAGGAGGGAGACCCAGTACTTC. Translating gives CSVDDPGGRRETQYF. V usage is TRBV29-1 and J usage is TRBJ2-5; TRBD2 matches at 7 bases. The CDR3 loop spans 15 amino acids. V lost 3 bases and J lost 5; bases outside the gene matches: 12. Germline CDR1 SQVTM, CDR2 ANQGSEA.

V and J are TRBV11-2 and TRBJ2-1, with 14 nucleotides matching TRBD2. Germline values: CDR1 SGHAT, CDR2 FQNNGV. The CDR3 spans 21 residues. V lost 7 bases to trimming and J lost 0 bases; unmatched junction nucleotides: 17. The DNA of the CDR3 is TGTGCCAGCAACTTCCCGCCCCGGACTAGCGGGGGGATGAGCTCCTACAATGAGCAGTTCTTC. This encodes CASNFPPRTSGGMSSYNEQFF.

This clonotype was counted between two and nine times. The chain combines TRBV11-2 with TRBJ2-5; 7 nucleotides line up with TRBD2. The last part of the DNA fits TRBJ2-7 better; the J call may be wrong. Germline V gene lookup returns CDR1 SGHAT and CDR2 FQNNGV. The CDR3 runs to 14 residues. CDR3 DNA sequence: TGTGCCAGCAGCTCCCAGACGGGGGGCTACGAGCAGTACTTC. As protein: CASSSQTGGYEQYF.

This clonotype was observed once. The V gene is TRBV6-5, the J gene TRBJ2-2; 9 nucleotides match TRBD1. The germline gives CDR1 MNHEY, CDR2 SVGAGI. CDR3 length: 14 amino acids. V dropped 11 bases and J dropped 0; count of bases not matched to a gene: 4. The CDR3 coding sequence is TGTGCCGTTCGGGACAGGGCGAACACCGGGGAGCTGTTTTTT. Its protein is CAVRDRANTGELFF.

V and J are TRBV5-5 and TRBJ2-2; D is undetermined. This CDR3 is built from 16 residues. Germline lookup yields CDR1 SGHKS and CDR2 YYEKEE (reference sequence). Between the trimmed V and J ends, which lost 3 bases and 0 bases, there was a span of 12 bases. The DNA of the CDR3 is TGTGCCAGCAGCTGGCGAGTTGACTCGAACACCGGGGAGCTGTTTTTT. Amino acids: CASSWRVDSNTGELFF.

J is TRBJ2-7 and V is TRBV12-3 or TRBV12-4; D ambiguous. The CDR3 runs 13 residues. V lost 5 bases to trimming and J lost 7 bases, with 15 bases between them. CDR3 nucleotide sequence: TGTGCCAGCAGTATGACGGCTAGTCGGGAGCAGTACTTC. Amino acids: CASSMTASREQYF.

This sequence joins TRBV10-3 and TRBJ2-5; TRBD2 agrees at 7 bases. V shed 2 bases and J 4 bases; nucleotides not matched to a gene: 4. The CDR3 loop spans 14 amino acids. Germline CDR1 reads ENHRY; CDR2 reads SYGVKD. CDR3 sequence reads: CAISEVRGVETQYF. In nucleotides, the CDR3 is TGTGCCATCAGTGAGGTTCGGGGGGTAGAGACCCAGTACTTC.

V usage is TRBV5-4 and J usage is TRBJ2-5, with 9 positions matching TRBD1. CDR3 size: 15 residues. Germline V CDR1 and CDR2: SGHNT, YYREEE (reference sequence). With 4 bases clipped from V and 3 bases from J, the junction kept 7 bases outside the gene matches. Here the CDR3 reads CASSQLRDREETQYF. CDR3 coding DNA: TGTGCCAGCAGCCAACTCCGGGACAGGGAAGAGACCCAGTACTTC. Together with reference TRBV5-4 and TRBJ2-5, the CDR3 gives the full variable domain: ETGVTQSPTHLIKTRGQQVTLRCSSQSGHNTVSWYQQALGQGPQFIFQYYREEENGRGNFPPRFSGLQFPNYSSELNVNALELDDSALYLCASSQLRDREETQYFGPGTRLLVL.

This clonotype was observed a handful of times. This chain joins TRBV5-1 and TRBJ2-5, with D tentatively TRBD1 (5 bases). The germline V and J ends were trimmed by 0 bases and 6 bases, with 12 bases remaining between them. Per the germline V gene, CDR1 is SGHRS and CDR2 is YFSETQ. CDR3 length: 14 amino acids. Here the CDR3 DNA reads TGCGCCAGCAGCTTGGGGGGCAGGTTACAGACCCAGTACTTC. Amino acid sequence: CASSLGGRLQTQYF. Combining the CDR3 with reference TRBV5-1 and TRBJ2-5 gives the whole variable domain KAGVTQTPRYLIKTRGQQVTLSCSPISGHRSVSWYQQTPGQGLQFLFEYFSETQRNKGNFPGRFSGRQFSNSRSEMNVSTLELGDSALYLCASSLGGRLQTQYFGPGTRLLVL.

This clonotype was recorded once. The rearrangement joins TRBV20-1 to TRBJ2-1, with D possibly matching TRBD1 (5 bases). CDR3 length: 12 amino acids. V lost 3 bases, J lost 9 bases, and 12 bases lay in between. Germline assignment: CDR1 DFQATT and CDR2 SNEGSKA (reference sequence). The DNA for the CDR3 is TGCAGTGCTAGGGGGCCCTCTTTTGAGCAGTTCTTC. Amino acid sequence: CSARGPSFEQFF.

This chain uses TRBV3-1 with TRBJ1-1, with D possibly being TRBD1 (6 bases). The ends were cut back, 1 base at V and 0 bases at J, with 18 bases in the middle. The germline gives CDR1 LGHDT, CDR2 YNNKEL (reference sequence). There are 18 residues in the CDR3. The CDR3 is CASSQAPPGQGMNTEAFF. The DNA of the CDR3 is TGTGCCAGCAGCCAAGCCCCCCCTGGGCAGGGGATGAACACTGAAGCTTTCTTT.

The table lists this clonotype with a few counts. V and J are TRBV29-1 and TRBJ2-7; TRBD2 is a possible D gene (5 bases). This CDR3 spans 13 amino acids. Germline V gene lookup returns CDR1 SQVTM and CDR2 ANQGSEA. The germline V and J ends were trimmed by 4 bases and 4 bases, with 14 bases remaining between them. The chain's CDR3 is CSVAVSGSYEQYF. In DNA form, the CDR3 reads TGCAGCGTTGCTGTCAGCGGTTCTTACGAGCAGTACTTC.

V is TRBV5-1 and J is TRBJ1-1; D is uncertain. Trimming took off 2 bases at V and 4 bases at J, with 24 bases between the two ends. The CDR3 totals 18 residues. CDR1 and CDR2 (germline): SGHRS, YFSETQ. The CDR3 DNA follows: TGCGCCAGCAGCTTATCGGCTAGCGGATTTTGGTGGGGCACTGAAGCTTTCTTT. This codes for CASSLSASGFWWGTEAFF. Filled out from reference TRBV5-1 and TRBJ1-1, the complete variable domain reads KAGVTQTPRYLIKTRGQQVTLSCSPISGHRSVSWYQQTPGQGLQFLFEYFSETQRNKGNFPGRFSGRQFSNSRSEMNVSTLELGDSALYLCASSLSASGFWWGTEAFFGQGTRLTVV.